This T cell receptor beta chain was recovered during a study of T cell clonotyping in hematopoietic cell transplantation. Across the whole study: Recipients' pretransplant samples followed cytoreduction.

About this clone itself: Its antigen is currently unknown.

The CDR3 has 12 amino acids. Germline V gives CDR1 SGHDT, CDR2 YYEEEE. V gave up 4 bases and J gave up 6 bases, with 10 bases separating them. Documented time point: recipient sample about 28 days before transplant, after cytoreduction. Findings of the study overall: Recipient TCR diversity dropped after transplant; expanded clonotypes rose from day 30 to 180. Broader posttransplant TCR repertoire diversity was predicted by graft donor and pretransplant recipient Inverse Simpson Index values. Few recipient clonotypes overlapped donors; over 97% were de novo at given depth.

Sequenced by immunoSEQ multiplex PCR; TCRdb stores in-frame clones only, minus some. The sample shows approximately 5,100 clones, about 29% of them seen only once. The chain is built from TRBV5-6 and TRBJ1-1; D uncertain. This TCR came from a man aged 50-60 years with myelofibrosis. Some clones in this sample may be carry-over from other donors' samples. The source material was peripheral blood mononuclear cells, sampled before stem cell transplant. CDR3 DNA: TGTGCCAGCAGCACGGATGGGTCTGAAGCTTTCTTT. Its protein product is CASSTDGSEAFF.